This entry is about one T cell receptor (beta chain). Its antigen is undetermined. Trimming removed 1 base at V and 2 bases at J, with 12 bases between. The CDR3 covers 16 residues. Germline V gene data show CDR1 as SEHNR and CDR2 as FQNEAQ (reference sequence). The test was conducted at deep level. Sequencing used immunoSEQ multiplex PCR; TCRdb keeps in-frame clones, though not all of them. Among 2 million to 2.5 million clones, more than 85% were seen once, and the ten largest hold 0.36%. CD4+ cells underwent separation, giving CD45RA+ naive and CD45RA-negative memory subsets. These data are taken from a study of shared clonotypes between healthy human individuals. Study findings and constraints: Clonotypes which were not shared had lower generation probabilities than clonotypes that all four donors shared.

The sequencing sample was made of naive CD4+ T cells from PBMCs. Regarding subset: CD45RA+ positively selected. The sequence was obtained from a man aged 18-30 years in good health. Some clones in this sample may be carry-over from other donors' samples. The V and J genes are TRBV7-9 and TRBJ1-3; D perhaps matches TRBD1 (5 bases). The CDR3 reads CASSLVWDPAGNTIYF. The CDR3 DNA is TGTGCCAGCAGCTTAGTGTGGGACCCTGCTGGAAACACCATATATTTT. The variable domain in full, with the rest retrieved from reference TRBV7-9 and TRBJ1-3, is DTGVSQNPRHKITKRGQNVTFRCDPISEHNRLYWYRQTLGQGPEFLTYFQNEAQLEKSRLLSDRFSAERPKGSFSTLEIQRTEQGDSAMYLCASSLVWDPAGNTIYFGEGSWLTVV.